This T cell receptor beta chain emerged from a study of control samples from healthy donors and cancer patients. The count of this clone is one. Clones were read by immunoSEQ multiplex PCR, and TCRdb kept only the in-frame ones, dropping some. The sample holds about 410,000 clones, 90% seen once. Trimming pared 3 bases from V and 7 bases from J, leaving 11 bases between. CDR3 length: 13 amino acids. CDR1 and CDR2 (germline): SGHRS, YFSETQ. Sequenced sample: PBMCs. V is TRBV5-1 and J is TRBJ1-5; unclear D gene. The sequence derives from a man aged 35 to 55 with head and neck cancer. The DNA for the CDR3 is TGCGCCAGCAGCTCCTTGTTAGGCCAGCCCCAGCATTTT. Protein product: CASSSLLGQPQHF.